The 17 T cell receptor beta chains in this list originate from one sample, sequenced in a study of blood T cell repertoires in COVID-19. The repertoire was sequenced with immunoSEQ multiplex PCR; TCRdb's copy has only in-frame clones and lacks some. Of 400,000 or so clones in the sample, around 89% were seen once. The sample was peripheral blood. The receptors derive from a woman between 40 and 55 years old with COVID-19, enrolled during active disease.

V and J are TRBV19 and TRBJ2-7; TRBD1 aligns across 8 bases. CDR1 and CDR2 (germline): LNHDA, SQIVND (reference sequence). The J segment lost 6 bases and the V segment lost 1 base, leaving 2 bases of the junction unmatched. CDR3 length: 13 amino acids. The CDR3 sequence: CASSIVDRGEQYF. The CDR3 DNA is TGTGCCAGTAGTATAGTCGACAGGGGCGAGCAGTACTTC.

CDR3 sequence reads: CASSTQIAGGTYNEQFF. The DNA of the CDR3 is TGCGCCAGCAGCACCCAAATAGCGGGAGGGACTTACAATGAGCAGTTCTTC. This chain connects TRBV4-1 to TRBJ2-1, with TRBD2 matching 11 bases. With V trimmed by 5 bases and J by 4 bases, 10 bases remained unmatched. The CDR3 covers 17 residues. Germline lookup yields CDR1 MGHRA and CDR2 YSYEKL.

This CDR3 reads CATSEGQAGYGYTF. CDR3 coding DNA: TGTGCCACCAGCGAAGGACAGGCGGGCTATGGCTACACCTTC. The V call is TRBV24-1, the J call TRBJ1-2; 7 bases match TRBD1. J lost 4 bases, V lost 7 bases, and 8 bases had no gene match. Germline CDR1 is KGHDR and CDR2 is SFDVKD. The CDR3 is made up of 14 amino acids.

The chain combines TRBV4-3 with TRBJ1-6; 8 bases align to TRBD1. V gave up 0 bases and J gave up 7 bases; unmatched junction bases: 5. Germline V lookup: CDR1 LGHNA, CDR2 YSLEER. The CDR3 is made up of 16 amino acids. The DNA for the CDR3 is TGCGCCAGCAGCCAAGATCCGACAGGGGCCAATTCACCCCTCCACTTT. Translation gives CASSQDPTGANSPLHF.

This chain links TRBV2 with TRBJ1-4, with 8 bases matching TRBD1. The CDR3 has 14 amino acids. Germline V lookup: CDR1 SNHLY, CDR2 FYNNEI. V trimming: 6 bases; J trimming: 4 bases; junction bases outside the gene matches: 4. In DNA form, the CDR3 reads TGTGCCAGCAGCGCAGACAGGGGTAATGAAAAACTGTTTTTT. Its protein is CASSADRGNEKLFF.

Note on this clone: The identical CDR3 is also encoded by other nucleotide sequences in the sample. The CDR3 DNA is TGTGCCAGCAGCGTAGGGCTGGACTATGGCTACACCTTC. This sequence encodes CASSVGLDYGYTF. The V gene is TRBV9, the J gene TRBJ1-2, with no clear D. The ends were cut back, 0 bases at V and 3 bases at J, with 6 bases in the middle. The CDR3 has 13 amino acids. Germline CDR1 is SGDLS and CDR2 is YYNGEE.

This chain uses TRBV6-5 with TRBJ2-3; TRBD2 might be the D (6 bases). Trimming pared 6 bases from V and 6 bases from J, leaving 16 bases between. Per the germline V gene, CDR1 is MNHEY and CDR2 is SVGAGI. The CDR3 has 14 amino acids. CDR3 in amino acids: CASRDAGNRDTQYF. The DNA of the CDR3 is TGTGCCAGCAGAGATGCGGGGAATAGGGATACGCAGTATTTT.

The chain combines TRBV27 with TRBJ1-4; D gene ambiguous. Germline V gene sequence: CDR1 MNHEY, CDR2 SMNVEV (reference sequence). Trimming took 5 bases from V and 3 from J, leaving 13 bases between them. The CDR3 has 15 amino acids. The CDR3 loop reads CASSSRGRPNEKLFF. The CDR3 nucleotides are TGTGCCAGCAGTAGTAGAGGGCGGCCTAATGAAAAACTGTTTTTT.

The chain links TRBV18 to TRBJ1-2; a weak D match, TRBD1 (6 bases). Germline-derived CDR1 and CDR2 are KGHSH and LQKENI. CDR3 size: 14 residues. V lost 4 bases and J lost 4, with 13 bases in between. CDR3 sequence reads: CASSQSQGAYGYTF. The CDR3 DNA sequence: TGTGCCAGCTCACAATCACAGGGAGCCTATGGCTACACCTTC. The variable domain in full, with the rest retrieved from reference TRBV18 and TRBJ1-2, is NAGVMQNPRHLVRRRGQEARLRCSPMKGHSHVYWYRQLPEEGLKFMVYLQKENIIDESGMPKERFSAEFPKEGPSILRIQQVVRGDSAAYFCASSQSQGAYGYTFGSGTRLTVV.

This chain joins TRBV5-4 and TRBJ2-5, with D possibly TRBD2 on 7 matching bases. Germline values: CDR1 SGHNT, CDR2 YYREEE (reference sequence). The CDR3 extends over 19 amino acids. V was cut by 0 bases and J by 1 base, with 22 bases left in between. The CDR3: CASSLAQTGPRGPQETQYF. CDR3 in DNA: TGTGCCAGCAGCTTGGCCCAAACGGGACCGCGGGGGCCCCAAGAGACCCAGTACTTC.

This chain links TRBV6-2 or TRBV6-3 with TRBJ1-1; 8 bases line up with TRBD1. Germline values: CDR1 MNHEY, CDR2 SVGEGT. This CDR3 is built from 14 residues. V was pared by 5 bases and J by 5 bases, with 7 bases of the junction left unmatched. CDR3 sequence reads: CASSRTGSWTEAFF. In DNA, the CDR3 is TGTGCCAGCAGTAGGACAGGGTCCTGGACTGAAGCTTTCTTT.

The chain combines TRBV4-1 with TRBJ1-6; 9 bases are a match to TRBD1. CDR3 size: 16 residues. After removal of 2 bases from V and 7 bases from J, the junction contained 6 bases not matched to a gene. Germline V gives CDR1 MGHRA, CDR2 YSYEKL. CDR3 region: CASSQLPGQGNSPLHF. Here the CDR3 DNA reads TGCGCCAGCAGCCAATTGCCGGGACAGGGAAATTCACCCCTCCACTTT.

The V gene is TRBV28, the J gene TRBJ1-1; no clear D gene. CDR1 MDHEN and CDR2 SYDVKM come from the germline V gene. The CDR3 loop spans 14 amino acids. Trimming removed 10 bases from V and 6 bases from J, with 21 bases in between. This CDR3 reads CATSRYGDRPEAFF. CDR3 coding DNA: TGTGCCACCTCAAGATACGGGGATAGGCCTGAAGCTTTCTTT.

The V and J genes are TRBV7-2 and TRBJ2-1; unclear D gene. Germline values: CDR1 SGHTA, CDR2 FQGNSA. Trimming removed 3 bases from V and 1 base from J, with 7 bases in between. CDR3 size: 14 residues. This CDR3 reads CASSFQASYNEQFF. The CDR3 nucleotides are TGTGCCAGCAGCTTTCAGGCATCCTACAATGAGCAGTTCTTC.

The CDR3 bases are TGTGCCAGCAGTGAAGTCCCCCAGGGGCTATTAACTGAAGCTTTCTTT. Residues: CASSEVPQGLLTEAFF. The chain employs TRBV6-1 and TRBJ1-1; perhaps TRBD1 as D (6 bases). Germline V CDR1 and CDR2: MNHNS, SASEGT. V was shortened by 1 base and J by 5 bases, with 17 bases between the two germline ends. CDR3 length equals 16 residues.

As for this clone: Other DNA sequences in the sample encode the same CDR3. The V gene is TRBV9, the J gene TRBJ2-3, with D uncertain. V was pared by 0 bases and J by 1 base, with 3 bases between. CDR3 length: 13 amino acids. Germline CDR1 SGDLS, CDR2 YYNGEE. CDR3 bases: TGTGCCAGCAGCGTAGCGGGCACAGATACGCAGTATTTT. It codes for CASSVAGTDTQYF.

The chain joins TRBV6-2 or TRBV6-3 to TRBJ1-1; 9 bases map to TRBD1. The CDR3 totals 15 residues. The germline V gene encodes CDR1 MNHEY and CDR2 SVGEGT. The trim removed 3 bases at V and 3 bases at J, leaving 5 bases unmatched. CDR3 in DNA: TGTGCCAGCAGTTATACCGGGACAGGGTACACTGAAGCTTTCTTT. It encodes CASSYTGTGYTEAFF.